Shown below are 26 T cell receptor beta chains from a single sample sequenced in a study of cytomegalovirus exposure and HLA in healthy donors. The PCR had 60 Vbeta and 13 Jbeta primers. Method: immunoSEQ multiplex PCR; TCRdb's copy keeps in-frame clones and lacks some. The data show fewer than 130,000 clones, about 74% seen once. The sample taken for sequencing was PBMCs. The receptors were gathered from a female donor in good health and CMV-seropositive.

This chain links TRBV5-1 with TRBJ2-7; 9 positions match TRBD1. With V trimmed by 3 bases and J by 3 bases, 7 bases remained unmatched. This CDR3 has 15 residues. CDR1 SGHRS and CDR2 YFSETQ come from the germline V gene. CDR3 nucleotides: TGCGCCAGCAGCTCGACCGGGACAGGGAACTACGAGCAGTACTTC. Translated: CASSSTGTGNYEQYF. The full variable domain, completed using reference TRBV5-1 and TRBJ2-7, is KAGVTQTPRYLIKTRGQQVTLSCSPISGHRSVSWYQQTPGQGLQFLFEYFSETQRNKGNFPGRFSGRQFSNSRSEMNVSTLELGDSALYLCASSSTGTGNYEQYFGPGTRLTVT.

The chain employs TRBV2 and TRBJ2-7; 9 bases align to TRBD1. Germline V lookup: CDR1 SNHLY, CDR2 FYNNEI. The CDR3 runs to 18 residues. Trimming at V came to 5 bases and at J to 3 bases, leaving 17 bases not matched to a gene. DNA for the CDR3: TGTGCCAGCAGTAACGTACCGGGACAGGGAAAAGACGGCTACGAGCAGTACTTC. It encodes CASSNVPGQGKDGYEQYF.

The V call is TRBV5-1, the J call TRBJ2-3; 9 positions match TRBD2. Germline trimming cut 0 bases from V and 0 bases from J; bases unmatched to any gene: 2. The CDR3 runs to 16 residues. Germline loops: CDR1 SGHRS, CDR2 YFSETQ. Written as DNA, the CDR3 is TGCGCCAGCAGCTTGGCCAGCGGGGGGAGCACAGATACGCAGTATTTT. This encodes CASSLASGGSTDTQYF.

The V gene is TRBV7-9, the J gene TRBJ2-2, with no clear D. The CDR3 covers 14 residues. V dropped 6 bases and J dropped 4 bases, with 12 bases sitting between them. Germline V CDR1 and CDR2: SEHNR, FQNEAQ (reference sequence). The chain's CDR3 is CASSPGQVTGELFF. CDR3 coding DNA: TGTGCCAGCAGTCCCGGCCAGGTCACCGGGGAGCTGTTTTTT. Combining the CDR3 with reference TRBV7-9 and TRBJ2-2 gives the whole variable domain DTGVSQNPRHKITKRGQNVTFRCDPISEHNRLYWYRQTLGQGPEFLTYFQNEAQLEKSRLLSDRFSAERPKGSFSTLEIQRTEQGDSAMYLCASSPGQVTGELFFGEGSRLTVL.

This sequence joins TRBV11-2 and TRBJ2-6; possible D gene TRBD1, 5 bases. Germline CDR1 is SGHAT and CDR2 is FQNNGV. The germline V and J ends were trimmed by 1 base and 0 bases, with 7 bases remaining between them. The CDR3 is 16 amino acids. The CDR3 reads CASSLGQSSGANVLTF. For the CDR3, the DNA is TGTGCCAGCAGCTTAGGACAGAGCTCTGGGGCCAACGTCCTGACTTTC.

The rearrangement uses TRBV27 and TRBJ2-1, with TRBD1 matching over 7 bases. Germline trimming cut 5 bases from V and 4 bases from J; bases unmatched to any gene: 2. Germline assignment: CDR1 MNHEY and CDR2 SMNVEV (reference sequence). The length of the CDR3 is 13 residues. CDR3 bases: TGTGCCAGCAGTGCACAGGGGTACAATGAGCAGTTCTTC. Its protein product is CASSAQGYNEQFF.

This clone was recorded a few times. This rearrangement joins TRBV25-1 to TRBJ1-4; D may be TRBD1 (6 bases). The V and J ends lost 4 bases and 8 bases respectively, with 17 bases between them. The length of the CDR3 is 15 residues. CDR1 MGHDK and CDR2 SYGVNS come from the germline V gene. The CDR3 DNA sequence: TGTGCCAGCAGTGGACTAGCGGGGGCCGGGGAAAAACTGTTTTTT. This gives the protein CASSGLAGAGEKLFF.

The chain combines TRBV30 with TRBJ1-4; 9 nucleotides align to TRBD1. The CDR3 covers 14 residues. Germline CDR1 reads GTSNPN; CDR2 reads SVGIG (reference sequence). Losses at the gene ends were 5 bases for V and 8 bases for J; bases not matched to a gene: 9. In DNA, the CDR3 is TGTGCCTGGGGAAGGACAGGGGTAAAGGAAAAACTGTTTTTT. Translated: CAWGRTGVKEKLFF.

This chain joins TRBV5-1 and TRBJ2-7; a possible D gene is TRBD1 (6 bases). The CDR3 covers 15 residues. Germline CDR1 is SGHRS and CDR2 is YFSETQ. Trimming pared 4 bases from V and 2 bases from J, leaving 16 bases between. CDR3 amino acids: CASSPARTATYEQYF. CDR3 coding DNA: TGCGCCAGCAGCCCAGCGAGGACAGCGACCTACGAGCAGTACTTC.

This chain connects TRBV6-1 to TRBJ1-2; D uncertain. CDR1 and CDR2 (germline): MNHNS, SASEGT. V was shortened by 6 bases and J by 0 bases, with 11 bases between the two germline ends. The CDR3 covers 14 residues. CDR3 protein: CASREGEANYGYTF. DNA of the CDR3: TGTGCCAGCAGAGAGGGAGAAGCTAACTATGGCTACACCTTC.

This clone was seen a handful of times. The chain has TRBV4-1 and TRBJ1-1, with TRBD1 identical over 7 bases. The CDR3 runs 18 residues. The germline V gene encodes CDR1 MGHRA and CDR2 YSYEKL. Trimming removed 0 bases from V and 4 bases from J; junction bases left unmatched: 14. The CDR3 sequence is CASSQDLRGPQDSTEAFF. The CDR3 DNA reads as TGCGCCAGCAGCCAAGATCTAAGGGGGCCGCAAGATAGCACTGAAGCTTTCTTT.

The rearrangement links TRBV7-3 to TRBJ2-5; a possible D gene is TRBD1 (5 bases). The CDR3 runs to 15 residues. Trimming removed 4 bases from V and 1 base from J, with 13 bases in between. Germline CDR1 SGHTA, CDR2 FQGTGA. This CDR3 is CASSYGTGPQETQYF. CDR3 DNA: TGTGCCAGCAGCTACGGAACAGGTCCCCAAGAGACCCAGTACTTC.

This clone occurred a few times. The V and J genes are TRBV19 and TRBJ1-5; D gene unclear. The V and J ends lost 5 bases and 6 bases respectively, with 8 bases between them. CDR1 is LNHDA, CDR2 SQIVND, per germline (reference sequence). The CDR3 runs to 12 residues. As DNA, the CDR3 is TGTGCCAGTAGTGTACTATTTCAGCCCCAGCATTTT. Protein product: CASSVLFQPQHF.

V usage is TRBV30 and J usage is TRBJ2-3, with D perhaps TRBD2 (5 bases). This CDR3 contains 16 residues. V lost 1 base to trimming and J lost 6 bases, with 20 bases between them. Germline loops: CDR1 GTSNPN, CDR2 SVGIG (reference sequence). The CDR3 loop is CAWSGTPGSPPDTQYF. The CDR3 DNA sequence: TGTGCCTGGAGTGGGACTCCGGGGTCCCCTCCGGATACGCAGTATTTT.

V gene TRBV28 combines with J gene TRBJ2-7, with 9 positions matching TRBD2. Germline V gene lookup returns CDR1 MDHEN and CDR2 SYDVKM. Unmatched junction bases numbered 6, after V lost 6 bases and J lost 3 bases. The CDR3 loop spans 14 amino acids. In nucleotides, the CDR3 is TGTGCCAGCAGCCTTCTAGCGGGACTCTACGAGCAGTACTTC. This sequence encodes CASSLLAGLYEQYF.

As to this clone: This sample includes further DNA sequences coding for the same CDR3. The V gene is TRBV10-1, the J gene TRBJ2-1; 10 positions match TRBD2. V trimming: 5 bases; J trimming: 4 bases; junction bases outside the gene matches: 5. This CDR3 is 15 amino acids long. Germline V gene data show CDR1 as WNHNN and CDR2 as SYGVQD (reference sequence). CDR3 sequence: CASSPSGSGYNEQFF. The CDR3 DNA sequence: TGCGCCAGCAGTCCTAGCGGGAGCGGATACAATGAGCAGTTCTTC.

This clone was seen just once. The V gene is TRBV7-6, the J gene TRBJ2-7; 8 bases line up with TRBD1. The trim removed 5 bases at V and 2 bases at J, leaving 5 bases unmatched. The CDR3 sequence is 14 residues long. Germline loops: CDR1 SGHVS, CDR2 FNYEAQ. CDR3 bases: TGTGCCAGCAGCCCCGGGACAGGAACCTACGAGCAGTACTTC. Amino acids: CASSPGTGTYEQYF. Full variable domain (outside the CDR3, taken from reference TRBV7-6 and TRBJ2-7): GAGVSQSPRYKVTKRGQDVALRCDPISGHVSLYWYRQALGQGPEFLTYFNYEAQQDKSGLPNDRFSAERPEGSISTLTIQRTEQRDSAMYRCASSPGTGTYEQYFGPGTRLTVT.

The chain is built from TRBV28 and TRBJ1-6, with 10 positions matching TRBD1. In germline, CDR1 is MDHEN, CDR2 SYDVKM. CDR3 length: 18 amino acids. Trimming cost V 3 bases and J 5 bases; bases outside gene matches: 10. This CDR3 reads CASSFPPGTGADNSPLHF. CDR3 DNA sequence: TGTGCCAGCAGTTTCCCACCCGGGACAGGGGCGGATAATTCACCCCTCCACTTT.

This chain connects TRBV5-1 to TRBJ1-1, with a possible D match to TRBD1 (6 bases). There are 13 residues in the CDR3. Per the germline V gene, CDR1 is SGHRS and CDR2 is YFSETQ. Trimming removed 3 bases from V and 1 base from J, with 7 bases in between. The CDR3 sequence is CASSSGQNTEAFF. In DNA, the CDR3 is TGCGCCAGCAGCTCGGGACAGAACACTGAAGCTTTCTTT.

This chain uses TRBV30 with TRBJ1-4, with 7 bases aligning to TRBD1. The length of the CDR3 is 15 residues. Germline CDR1 and CDR2: GTSNPN and SVGIG (reference sequence). Trimming cost V 0 bases and J 8 bases; bases outside gene matches: 9. The CDR3: CAWSVLDRVFEKLFF. As DNA, the CDR3 is TGTGCCTGGAGTGTACTCGACAGGGTGTTCGAAAAACTGTTTTTT.

The chain uses TRBV5-1 and TRBJ1-1; maybe TRBD1 (6 bases). The CDR3 is 15 residues long. V lost 2 bases and J lost 2, with 13 bases in between. Germline assignment: CDR1 SGHRS and CDR2 YFSETQ. CDR3 sequence: CASSLQGGRNTEAFF. CDR3 in DNA: TGCGCCAGCAGCTTACAGGGTGGGCGAAACACTGAAGCTTTCTTT.

The gene calls are TRBV6-5 and TRBJ2-1; 7 bases are a match to TRBD2. Germline-derived CDR1 and CDR2 are MNHEY and SVGAGI. The CDR3 is made up of 11 amino acids. J was trimmed by 7 bases and V by 6 bases; bases with no gene match: 0. The DNA for the CDR3 is TGTGCCAGCAGGGGGGGGAATGAGCAGTTCTTC. As protein: CASRGGNEQFF.

The chain employs TRBV7-8 and TRBJ1-5; D possibly corresponds to TRBD1 (5 bases). The CDR3 has 17 residues. The V and J ends lost 3 bases and 2 bases respectively, with 17 bases between them. CDR1 is SGHVS and CDR2 is FQNEAQ in the germline V gene. CDR3 protein: CASSLGGEGPGNQPQHF. The CDR3 region has the DNA TGTGCCAGCAGCTTGGGGGGAGAGGGGCCGGGCAATCAGCCCCAGCATTTT.

The rearrangement uses TRBV28 and TRBJ1-2; D is uncertain. The CDR3 is 12 residues long. CDR1 and CDR2 (germline): MDHEN, SYDVKM. Trimming stripped 7 bases from V and 2 bases from J, with 8 bases between. The CDR3 DNA sequence: TGTGCCAGCACTGCGGGGAACTATGGCTACACCTTC. Protein: CASTAGNYGYTF.

This chain joins TRBV5-1 and TRBJ2-3; 9 positions match TRBD2. The CDR3 has 17 residues. V lost 2 bases and J lost 3; bases outside the gene matches: 10. Germline V gene lookup returns CDR1 SGHRS and CDR2 YFSETQ. The CDR3 region is CASSFQAAGGVTDTQYF. The CDR3 DNA reads as TGCGCCAGCAGCTTTCAAGCCGCGGGAGGGGTGACAGATACGCAGTATTTT.

The V and J genes are TRBV6-5 and TRBJ1-2; no clear D. From germline, CDR1 is MNHEY and CDR2 SVGAGI. V was clipped by 5 bases and J by 6 bases, with 16 bases between them. CDR3 length: 14 amino acids. DNA for the CDR3: TGTGCCAGCAGTATGGTTGACACCTCCCATGGCTACACCTTC. Translating it yields CASSMVDTSHGYTF.